This is a list of T cell receptor beta chains from one sample in a study of CD8 T cells in Susac syndrome. TCRdb called the immunoSEQ multiplex PCR reads again in MiXCR, with one record for every CDR3 protein. Of around 170,000 distinct CDR3 sequences listed, about 96% were seen once; the top ten hold around 0.12%. The sequenced material came from CD4+ T cells from PBMCs. The receptors come from a human donor with Susac syndrome. Both conserved end residues are part of each CDR3. The order of the fields is J gene, D gene, clone size, V gene, CDR3 protein, CDR3 DNA. The D gene is left open where the match is weak. The size field is filled for only some rows; it gives once, few, many or a size class.

j_call: TRBJ2-1
d_call: -
clone_size: once
v_call: TRBV30
cdr3_aa: CAWSPKGGRYNEQFF
cdr3_nt: TGTGCCTGGAGCCCCAAAGGAGGGCGATACAATGAGCAGTTCTTC

j_call: TRBJ2-3
d_call: -
clone_size: -
v_call: TRBV5-4
cdr3_aa: CASSLTPKFLAGTDTQYF
cdr3_nt: TGTGCCAGCAGCTTGACCCCGAAATTCTTGGCAGGCACAGATACGCAGTATTTT

j_call: TRBJ2-1
d_call: -
clone_size: -
v_call: TRBV20-1
cdr3_aa: CSAGLWDRSSYNEQFF
cdr3_nt: TGCAGTGCCGGACTATGGGACAGAAGCTCCTACAATGAGCAGTTCTTC

j_call: TRBJ2-5
d_call: -
clone_size: -
v_call: TRBV20-1
cdr3_aa: CSAHGPGQTQYF
cdr3_nt: TGCAGTGCCCATGGGCCGGGGCAGACCCAGTACTTC

j_call: TRBJ1-6
d_call: TRBD1
clone_size: -
v_call: TRBV18
cdr3_aa: CASSPTGSLSNSPLHF
cdr3_nt: TGTGCCAGCTCCCCGACAGGGAGTTTGAGTAATTCACCCCTCCACTTT

j_call: TRBJ1-5
d_call: -
clone_size: -
v_call: TRBV20-1
cdr3_aa: CSARDPRDMQPQHF
cdr3_nt: TGCAGTGCTAGAGATCCCCGGGATATGCAGCCCCAGCATTTT

j_call: TRBJ2-1
d_call: TRBD2
clone_size: -
v_call: TRBV9
cdr3_aa: CASSTGLESYNEQFF
cdr3_nt: TGTGCCAGCAGCACGGGACTAGAATCCTACAATGAGCAGTTCTTC

j_call: TRBJ2-3
d_call: TRBD2
clone_size: -
v_call: TRBV11-2
cdr3_aa: CASSLVGGGPQDTQYF
cdr3_nt: TGTGCCAGCAGCTTAGTTGGGGGAGGGCCTCAAGATACGCAGTATTTT

j_call: TRBJ1-1
d_call: -
clone_size: -
v_call: TRBV4-3
cdr3_aa: CASSQEPGLGAFF
cdr3_nt: TGCGCCAGCAGCCAAGAACCGGGATTGGGAGCTTTCTTT

j_call: TRBJ2-3
d_call: TRBD2
clone_size: -
v_call: TRBV4-3
cdr3_aa: CASSLRAGGGSDTQYF
cdr3_nt: TGCGCCAGCAGCCTTCGAGCGGGAGGGGGTTCCGATACGCAGTATTTT

j_call: TRBJ2-3
d_call: -
clone_size: -
v_call: TRBV29-1
cdr3_aa: CSVGGSGSSTDTQYF
cdr3_nt: TGCAGCGTTGGAGGGAGCGGATCTAGCACAGATACGCAGTATTTT

j_call: TRBJ2-5
d_call: TRBD2
clone_size: -
v_call: TRBV20-1
cdr3_aa: CSASAPAGVGETQYF
cdr3_nt: TGCAGTGCTAGCGCCCCAGCGGGAGTGGGAGAGACCCAGTACTTC

j_call: TRBJ1-2
d_call: -
clone_size: -
v_call: TRBV24-1
cdr3_aa: CATSDFHGYTF
cdr3_nt: TGTGCCACCAGTGATTTCCATGGCTACACCTTC

j_call: TRBJ2-5
d_call: -
clone_size: -
v_call: TRBV14
cdr3_aa: CASSQDSRTAQYF
cdr3_nt: TGTGCCAGCAGCCAAGATTCCCGGACGGCCCAGTACTTC

j_call: TRBJ2-3
d_call: TRBD1
clone_size: -
v_call: TRBV4-3
cdr3_aa: CASSQDSGQGGPDTQYF
cdr3_nt: TGCGCCAGCAGCCAAGATTCAGGACAGGGGGGTCCAGATACGCAGTATTTT

j_call: TRBJ1-5
d_call: -
clone_size: few
v_call: TRBV18
cdr3_aa: CASSPGYSNQPQHF
cdr3_nt: TGTGCCAGCTCACCAGGGTATAGCAATCAGCCCCAGCATTTT

j_call: TRBJ1-2
d_call: -
clone_size: -
v_call: TRBV4-2
cdr3_aa: CASSWGERSNYGYTF
cdr3_nt: TGTGCCAGCAGCTGGGGGGAACGGAGTAACTATGGCTACACCTTC

j_call: TRBJ1-4
d_call: -
clone_size: -
v_call: TRBV27
cdr3_aa: CASSLSGSGTSDEKLFF
cdr3_nt: TGTGCCAGCAGTTTATCGGGATCAGGGACGAGTGATGAAAAACTGTTTTTT

j_call: TRBJ2-1
d_call: -
clone_size: -
v_call: TRBV24-1
cdr3_aa: CATSDSGTVTPYNEQFF
cdr3_nt: TGTGCCACCAGTGACTCGGGGACCGTCACTCCCTACAATGAGCAGTTCTTC

j_call: TRBJ1-4
d_call: TRBD1
clone_size: once
v_call: TRBV19
cdr3_aa: CASSLDGQGAYEKLFF
cdr3_nt: TGTGCCAGTAGCCTCGACGGACAGGGTGCTTATGAAAAACTGTTTTTT